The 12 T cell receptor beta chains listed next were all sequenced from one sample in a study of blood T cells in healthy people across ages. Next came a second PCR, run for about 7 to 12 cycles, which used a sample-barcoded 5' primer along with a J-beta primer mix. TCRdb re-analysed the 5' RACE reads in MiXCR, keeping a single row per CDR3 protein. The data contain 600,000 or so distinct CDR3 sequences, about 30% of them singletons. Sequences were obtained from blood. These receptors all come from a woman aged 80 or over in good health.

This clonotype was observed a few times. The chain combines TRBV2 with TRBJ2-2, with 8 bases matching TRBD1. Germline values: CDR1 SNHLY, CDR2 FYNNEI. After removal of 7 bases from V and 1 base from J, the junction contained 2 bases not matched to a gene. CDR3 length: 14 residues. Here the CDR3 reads CASKGQVNTGELFF. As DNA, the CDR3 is TGTGCCAGCAAGGGACAGGTGAACACCGGGGAGCTGTTTTTT.

The CDR3 DNA reads TGTGCCAGCAGCCCATCGACTAGCGGGGTGGGGACAGATACGCAGTATTTT. Amino acids: CASSPSTSGVGTDTQYF. The V and J genes are TRBV4-2 and TRBJ2-3; 11 bases are a match to TRBD2. The CDR3 is made up of 17 amino acids. Germline assignment: CDR1 LGHNA and CDR2 YNFKEQ. Trimming at V came to 4 bases and at J to 3 bases, leaving 9 bases not matched to a gene.

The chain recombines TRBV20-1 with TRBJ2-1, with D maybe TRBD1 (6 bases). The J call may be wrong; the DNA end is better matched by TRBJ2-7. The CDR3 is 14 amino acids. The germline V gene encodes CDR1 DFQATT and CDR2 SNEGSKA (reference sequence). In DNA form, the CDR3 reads TGCAGTGCTCGGTCAGGGGCCGCTCTCAATGAGCAGTACTTC. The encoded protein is CSARSGAALNEQYF.

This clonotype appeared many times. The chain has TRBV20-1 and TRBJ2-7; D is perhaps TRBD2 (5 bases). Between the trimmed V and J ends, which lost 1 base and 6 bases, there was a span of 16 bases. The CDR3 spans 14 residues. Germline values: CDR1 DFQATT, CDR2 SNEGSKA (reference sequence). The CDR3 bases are TGCAGTGCTAGAGCAATGAGACTATCCCCCGAGCAGTACTTC. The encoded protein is CSARAMRLSPEQYF.

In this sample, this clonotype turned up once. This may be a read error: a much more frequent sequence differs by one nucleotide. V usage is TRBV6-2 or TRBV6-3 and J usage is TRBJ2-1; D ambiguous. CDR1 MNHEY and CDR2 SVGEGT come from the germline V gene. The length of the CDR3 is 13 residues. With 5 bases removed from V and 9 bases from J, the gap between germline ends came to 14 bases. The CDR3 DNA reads TGTGCCAGCAGTCCCTCGGCCATTCTTGAGCAGTTCTTC. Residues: CASSPSAILEQFF.

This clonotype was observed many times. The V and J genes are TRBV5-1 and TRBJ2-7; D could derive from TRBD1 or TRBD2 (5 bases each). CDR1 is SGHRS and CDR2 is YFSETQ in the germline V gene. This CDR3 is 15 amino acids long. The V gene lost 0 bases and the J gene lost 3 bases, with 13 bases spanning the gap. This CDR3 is CASSLASGSYYEQYF. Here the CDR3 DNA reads TGCGCCAGCAGCTTGGCTTCAGGGAGTTACTACGAGCAGTACTTC.

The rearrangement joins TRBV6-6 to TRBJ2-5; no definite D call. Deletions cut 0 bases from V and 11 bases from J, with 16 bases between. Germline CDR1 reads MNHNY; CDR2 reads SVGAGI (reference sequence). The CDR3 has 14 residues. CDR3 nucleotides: TGTGCCAGCAGTTACTCGGGGATTGTCAATGAGCAGTACTTC. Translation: CASSYSGIVNEQYF.

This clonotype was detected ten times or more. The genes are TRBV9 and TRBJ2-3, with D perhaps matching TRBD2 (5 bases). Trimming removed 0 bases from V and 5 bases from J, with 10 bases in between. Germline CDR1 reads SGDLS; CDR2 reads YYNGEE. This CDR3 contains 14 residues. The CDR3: CASSVESRGDTQYF. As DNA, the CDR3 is TGTGCCAGCAGCGTAGAGTCTCGGGGAGATACGCAGTATTTT.

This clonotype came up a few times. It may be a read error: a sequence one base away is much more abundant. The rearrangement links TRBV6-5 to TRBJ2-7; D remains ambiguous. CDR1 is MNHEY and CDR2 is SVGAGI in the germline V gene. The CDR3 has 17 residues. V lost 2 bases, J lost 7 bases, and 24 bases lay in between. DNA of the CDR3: TGTGCCAGCAGTTACGATGGCATAAGCCGGTACAGCAATGAGCAGTACTTC. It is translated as CASSYDGISRYSNEQYF.

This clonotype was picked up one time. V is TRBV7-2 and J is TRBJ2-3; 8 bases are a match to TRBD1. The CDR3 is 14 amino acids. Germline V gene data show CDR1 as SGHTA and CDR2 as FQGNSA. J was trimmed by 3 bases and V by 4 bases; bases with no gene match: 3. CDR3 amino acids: CASSSRGRTDTQYF. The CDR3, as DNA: TGTGCCAGCAGCTCCAGGGGGCGAACAGATACGCAGTATTTT.

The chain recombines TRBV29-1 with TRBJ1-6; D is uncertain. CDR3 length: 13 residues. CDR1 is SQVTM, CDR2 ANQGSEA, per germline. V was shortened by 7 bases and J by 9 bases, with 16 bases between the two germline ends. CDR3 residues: CSARFQDGSPLHF. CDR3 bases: TGCAGCGCCCGGTTTCAGGACGGTTCACCCCTCCACTTT.

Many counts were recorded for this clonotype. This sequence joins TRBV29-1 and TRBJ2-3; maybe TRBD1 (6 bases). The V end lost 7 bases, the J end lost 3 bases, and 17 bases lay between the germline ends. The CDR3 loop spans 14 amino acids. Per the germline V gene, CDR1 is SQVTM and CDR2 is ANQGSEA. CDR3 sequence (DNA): TGCAGCGGCCTCCTGGGGGCCAATACAGATACGCAGTATTTT. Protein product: CSGLLGANTDTQYF.